Listed below are T cell receptor beta chains from one sample, sequenced in a study of Graves' ophthalmopathy and Graves' hyperthyroidism. TCRdb analysed the multiplex PCR reads with MiXCR anew, one entry per CDR3 protein. The sample comprises around 470,000 distinct CDR3 sequences, about an eighth of which are singletons, and more than 8.5% rests with the top ten. Sequencing used blood. All receptors come from a woman aged 25 to 39 with Graves' ophthalmopathy. CDR3s include the opening cysteine and the closing phenylalanine or tryptophan. Fields, in order: D gene, V gene, J gene, CDR3 length, clone size, CDR3 protein, CDR3 DNA. A D gene is named only where the DNA matches it firmly. Where a row states a size, it is once, few, many or the class of an expanded clone; other rows omit it.

D: TRBD2; V: TRBV24-1; J: TRBJ2-5; length: 16; size: many; CDR3: CATSGEGSGSRETQYF; DNA: TGTGCCACCAGTGGGGAGGGTTCCGGGTCAAGAGAGACCCAGTACTTC
D: TRBD1; V: TRBV5-1; J: TRBJ1-1; length: 15; size: many; CDR3: CASSLATGANTEAFF; DNA: TGCGCCAGCAGCTTGGCCACAGGGGCGAACACTGAAGCTTTCTTT
D: -; V: TRBV13; J: TRBJ2-7; length: 12; size: few; CDR3: CASSLIGAERYF; DNA: TGTGCCAGCAGCTTAATAGGAGCGGAGCGGTACTTC
D: -; V: TRBV30; J: TRBJ1-1; length: 13; size: many; CDR3: CAWGYRVNTEAFF; DNA: TGTGCCTGGGGGTACAGGGTAAACACTGAAGCTTTCTTT
D: TRBD2; V: TRBV11-2; J: TRBJ2-7; length: 15; size: many; CDR3: CASSLVGLAGYEQYF; DNA: TGTGCCAGCAGCTTAGTAGGATTAGCGGGTTACGAGCAGTACTTC
D: TRBD2; V: TRBV20-1; J: TRBJ2-7; length: 14; size: many; CDR3: CSARPPSGRNEQYF; DNA: TGCAGTGCTAGACCCCCTAGCGGGAGAAACGAGCAGTACTTC
D: -; V: TRBV7-6; J: TRBJ1-6; length: 14; size: many; CDR3: CASSSSRNNSPLHF; DNA: TGTGCCAGCAGCTCAAGCAGGAATAATTCACCCCTCCACTTT
D: -; V: TRBV6-2/TRBV6-3; J: TRBJ2-2; length: 14; size: many; CDR3: CASTRGHGSGELFF; DNA: TGTGCCAGCACCCGGGGCCACGGATCCGGGGAGCTGTTTTTT
D: TRBD1; V: TRBV6-4; J: TRBJ1-2; length: 17; size: many; CDR3: CASSVNAEGTAARGYTF; DNA: TGTGCCAGCAGTGTGAACGCCGAGGGGACAGCAGCGAGGGGCTACACCTTC
D: -; V: TRBV28; J: TRBJ1-1; length: 13; size: -; CDR3: CASISGDSHEAFF; DNA: TGTGCCAGCATTTCAGGGGATAGTCATGAAGCTTTCTTT
D: -; V: TRBV28; J: TRBJ1-3; length: 15; size: many; CDR3: CASGTLQISGNTIYF; DNA: TGTGCCAGCGGAACCCTTCAGATCTCTGGAAACACCATATATTTT
D: TRBD2; V: TRBV7-9; J: TRBJ2-7; length: 14; size: few; CDR3: CASSPPGGSCEQYF; DNA: TGTGCCAGCAGCCCACCCGGGGGGTCCTGCGAGCAGTACTTC
D: -; V: TRBV11-2; J: TRBJ1-3; length: 15; size: few; CDR3: CASSLGTTAGNTIYF; DNA: TGTGCCAGCAGCTTAGGGACAACCGCTGGAAACACCATATATTTT
D: TRBD2; V: TRBV7-8; J: TRBJ2-5; length: 17; size: many; CDR3: CASSLVWLAGGQETQYF; DNA: TGTGCCAGCAGCTTAGTGTGGCTAGCGGGAGGGCAAGAGACCCAGTACTTC
D: -; V: TRBV5-1; J: TRBJ1-2; length: 17; size: few; CDR3: CASSLIRDNKGNYGYTF; DNA: TGCGCCAGCAGCTTGATCCGGGACAACAAAGGAAACTATGGCTACACCTTC
D: -; V: TRBV20-1; J: TRBJ1-1; length: 12; size: many; CDR3: CSAGTLNTEAFF; DNA: TGCAGTGCTGGTACACTGAACACTGAAGCTTTCTTT
D: TRBD1; V: TRBV6-5; J: TRBJ1-6; length: 16; size: many; CDR3: CASSYKGAGPNSPLHF; DNA: TGTGCCAGCAGTTACAAGGGGGCGGGCCCTAATTCACCCCTCCACTTT
D: -; V: TRBV7-8; J: TRBJ1-5; length: 15; size: many; CDR3: CASSPLRGRGQPQHF; DNA: TGTGCCAGCAGCCCCCTTCGGGGGAGGGGTCAGCCCCAGCATTTT
D: -; V: TRBV9; J: TRBJ2-2; length: 13; size: many; CDR3: CASSPRTSGELFF; DNA: TGTGCCAGCAGCCCAAGGACTTCCGGGGAGCTGTTTTTT
D: TRBD1; V: TRBV11-2; J: TRBJ1-1; length: 19; size: many; CDR3: CASSLLPGTGGITDTEAFF; DNA: TGTGCCAGCAGCCTCCTCCCCGGGACAGGGGGAATCACGGACACTGAAGCTTTCTTT
D: -; V: TRBV6-1; J: TRBJ2-2; length: 15; size: many; CDR3: CASSERLDNTGELFF; DNA: TGTGCCAGCAGTGAAAGGCTAGACAACACCGGGGAGCTGTTTTTT
D: TRBD1; V: TRBV9; J: TRBJ2-7; length: 13; size: many; CDR3: CASSTGQVNEQYF; DNA: TGTGCCAGCAGCACGGGACAGGTGAACGAGCAGTACTTC
D: -; V: TRBV7-9; J: TRBJ1-2; length: 12; size: many; CDR3: CASSYVAFGYTF; DNA: TGTGCCAGCAGCTATGTGGCATTTGGCTACACCTTC
D: -; V: TRBV4-3; J: TRBJ1-1; length: 14; size: many; CDR3: CASSLPDTNTEAFF; DNA: TGCGCCAGCAGCCTCCCCGACACGAACACTGAAGCTTTCTTT
D: -; V: TRBV10-3; J: TRBJ1-1; length: 13; size: many; CDR3: CAIRRGQYTEAFF; DNA: TGTGCCATCAGGAGGGGCCAATACACTGAAGCTTTCTTT
D: TRBD1; V: TRBV27; J: TRBJ2-2; length: 15; size: many; CDR3: CASSLAGGIAGELFF; DNA: TGTGCCAGCAGTTTAGCAGGGGGCATCGCCGGGGAGCTGTTTTTT
D: TRBD1; V: TRBV29-1; J: TRBJ1-1; length: 13; size: many; CDR3: CSVDRGSGTEAFF; DNA: TGCAGCGTCGACAGGGGCTCGGGCACTGAAGCTTTCTTT